Each of the 27 T cell receptor beta chains below was sequenced from the same sample in a study of regulatory T cells in long-lasting Graves disease (TCRdb year 2021). Library method: multiplex PCR. Reads for this sample came from an Illumina HiSeq 4000. iRepertoire HTBI primers and Arm-PCR amplification of CDR3 regions were used to construct TCR beta libraries. TCRdb reworked the public reads: Q25 trimming with fastp, MiXCR clone assembly, productive beta chains retained. CDR3 protein sequences are deduplicated, and each keeps its most common genes and DNA. This sample gives roughly 420,000 distinct CDR3 sequences in total; 15% to 17% of them show up just once. The top ten clones comprise 20% to 25% of the sample. The time point label on this specimen signifies: newly diagnosed GD, antithyroid drugs for less than 3 months. For both TCR sequencing and RNA sequencing, RNA was extracted from PBMCs in TRIzol.

The sample here was peripheral blood mononuclear cells (PBMCs), taken at new diagnosis, from a patient treated with antithyroid drugs. These receptors came from a female donor with Graves disease.

In its sample, this clonotype was seen many times. The chain uses TRBV5-1 and TRBJ1-1; possible D gene TRBD1, 6 bases. The germline V gene has CDR1 SGHRS and CDR2 YFSETQ. Deletions cut 1 base from V and 1 base from J, with 11 bases between. This CDR3 has 15 amino acids. The CDR3 loop reads CASSLLDSPNTEAFF. CDR3 in DNA: TGCGCCAGCAGCTTGCTGGACAGCCCGAACACTGAAGCTTTCTTT.

At least ten counts were recorded for this clonotype. This rearrangement joins TRBV28 to TRBJ2-7, with 8 bases lining up with TRBD1. The CDR3 has 16 amino acids. Looked up from germline, CDR1 is MDHEN and CDR2 is SYDVKM. Unmatched junction bases numbered 9, after V lost 4 bases and J lost 1 base. The CDR3 region is CASSSPDREESYEQYF. The DNA for the CDR3 is TGTGCCAGCAGTTCCCCGGACAGGGAGGAGTCCTACGAGCAGTACTTC.

This chain uses TRBV18 with TRBJ1-1; the match to TRBD1 covers 9 bases. This CDR3 is built from 16 residues. Germline V gene sequence: CDR1 KGHSH, CDR2 LQKENI. J lost 1 base, V lost 6 bases, and 9 bases had no gene match. CDR3 sequence: CASSPTGGKANTEAFF. The DNA of the CDR3 is TGTGCCAGCTCTCCGACAGGGGGGAAGGCGAACACTGAAGCTTTCTTT.

In this sample, this clonotype turned up a few times. This sequence joins TRBV29-1 and TRBJ2-1, with D perhaps TRBD1 (6 bases). The CDR3 has 12 residues. Between the trimmed V and J ends, which lost 5 bases and 9 bases, there was a span of 14 bases. Germline assignment: CDR1 SQVTM and CDR2 ANQGSEA. In nucleotides, the CDR3 is TGCAGCGTTTGGGGGCGAAAGGGTGAGCAGTTCTTC. Translating gives CSVWGRKGEQFF.

A few counts support this clonotype. The V gene is TRBV5-4, the J gene TRBJ2-6; TRBD1 matches 9 bases. V dropped 4 bases and J dropped 2; count of bases not matched to a gene: 7. Looked up from germline, CDR1 is SGHNT and CDR2 is YYREEE (reference sequence). The CDR3 totals 17 residues. The CDR3 sequence: CASSPWTGVAGANVLTF. CDR3 DNA sequence: TGTGCCAGCAGCCCGTGGACAGGGGTGGCTGGGGCCAACGTCCTGACTTTC. Combining the CDR3 with reference TRBV5-4 and TRBJ2-6 gives the whole variable domain ETGVTQSPTHLIKTRGQQVTLRCSSQSGHNTVSWYQQALGQGPQFIFQYYREEENGRGNFPPRFSGLQFPNYSSELNVNALELDDSALYLCASSPWTGVAGANVLTFGAGSRLTVL.

About this clonotype itself: Just one base apart from a much larger clone, this may be a read error. The rearrangement joins TRBV5-6 to TRBJ1-1; the D gene is possibly TRBD1 (5 bases). The CDR3 runs to 15 residues. Trimming removed 3 bases from V and 7 bases from J, with 19 bases in between. CDR1 and CDR2 from the germline V gene are SGHDT and YYEEEE. The CDR3, as DNA: TGTGCCAGCAGCTCTCCCCCCGGGGGATTGAGTGAAGCTTTCTTT. Its protein product is CASSSPPGGLSEAFF.

This sequence joins TRBV12-3 or TRBV12-4 and TRBJ2-1, with a tentative D call TRBD1 (6 bases). The CDR3 covers 15 residues. Deletions cut 5 bases from V and 8 bases from J, with 19 bases between. CDR3 sequence reads: CASSSGWGRAYEQFF. The CDR3, as DNA: TGTGCCAGCAGTAGCGGCTGGGGGCGGGCATATGAGCAGTTCTTC.

Many counts were recorded for this clonotype. This sequence joins TRBV5-8 and TRBJ2-2; D remains ambiguous. The CDR3 contains 16 residues. Germline assignment: CDR1 SGHTS and CDR2 YDEGEE. The V end was cut by 2 bases, the J end by 5 bases, with 16 bases between. The DNA for the CDR3 is TGTGCCAGCAGCTTTTCCCGCAGGTTGTATACCGGGGAGCTGTTTTTT. It specifies CASSFSRRLYTGELFF.

For this clonotype: A read error likely explains this, since a far larger clone differs by one base. V and J are TRBV11-2 and TRBJ2-1; D ambiguous. Per the germline V gene, CDR1 is SGHAT and CDR2 is FQNNGV. The CDR3 sequence is 12 residues long. Trimming took off 2 bases at V and 10 bases at J, with 9 bases between the two ends. CDR3 region: CASSLPGYEQFF. The CDR3 nucleotides are TGTGCCAGCAGCTTACCGGGCTACGAGCAGTTCTTC.

This clonotype was detected many times. The J gene is TRBJ2-4, the V gene TRBV5-1, with D unclear. This CDR3 comprises 15 residues. Trimming stripped 0 bases from V and 8 bases from J, with 15 bases between. Germline CDR1 reads SGHRS; CDR2 reads YFSETQ. This chain's CDR3 is CASSLEDPRQDIQYF. The DNA for the CDR3 is TGCGCCAGCAGCTTGGAGGACCCCAGGCAGGACATTCAGTACTTC.

The gene calls are TRBV12-3 or TRBV12-4 and TRBJ2-5, with 7 bases lining up with TRBD2. Trimming cost V 4 bases and J 1 base; bases outside gene matches: 3. This CDR3 has 14 residues. The CDR3 nucleotides are TGTGCCAGCAGTTCCTCTAGCGGCCAAGAGACCCAGTACTTC. Amino acids: CASSSSSGQETQYF.

V usage is TRBV19 and J usage is TRBJ2-5; either TRBD1 or TRBD2 may supply D (5 bases each). CDR1 is LNHDA, CDR2 SQIVND, per germline (reference sequence). The CDR3 is 15 residues long. V was pared by 1 base and J by 1 base, with 10 bases between. In nucleotides, the CDR3 is TGTGCCAGTAGTATAGTTGGGACCAGCCAAGAGACCCAGTACTTC. Its protein product is CASSIVGTSQETQYF.

This clonotype was counted at least ten times. The DNA for the CDR3 is TGTGCCAGCAGTTGGGGGACGGGAAGGGCCTACAATGAGCAGTTCTTC. Its translation is CASSWGTGRAYNEQFF. The rearrangement uses TRBV6-5 and TRBJ2-1; D may be TRBD1 or TRBD2 (5 bases each). This CDR3 spans 16 amino acids. The V end was cut by 4 bases, the J end by 2 bases, with 15 bases between. Germline V gene sequence: CDR1 MNHEY, CDR2 SVGAGI.

The chain has TRBV12-3 or TRBV12-4 and TRBJ2-7, with TRBD1 identical over 12 bases. V dropped 5 bases and J dropped 3; count of bases not matched to a gene: 5. CDR3 length equals 15 residues. DNA of the CDR3: TGTGCCAGCAGTGCCCGGGACAGGGGGCTCTACGAGCAGTACTTC. Translated: CASSARDRGLYEQYF.

The gene calls are TRBV7-8 and TRBJ1-5; 7 positions agree with TRBD1. The V gene end was trimmed by 7 bases and the J gene end by 3 bases; junction bases not matched to a gene: 12. Germline V gene data show CDR1 as SGHVS and CDR2 as FQNEAQ. This CDR3 has 16 residues. In DNA, the CDR3 is TGTGCCAGCAATCCATTACAGGGGATCGCCAATCAGCCCCAGCATTTT. It is translated as CASNPLQGIANQPQHF. Supplemented by reference TRBV7-8 and TRBJ1-5, the full variable domain reads GAGVSQSPRYKVAKRGQDVALRCDPISGHVSLFWYQQALGQGPEFLTYFQNEAQLDKSGLPSDRFFAERPEGSVSTLKIQRTQQEDSAVYLCASNPLQGIANQPQHFGDGTRLSIL.

This clonotype was detected ten times or more. This chain connects TRBV6-1 to TRBJ2-3; D uncertain. CDR1 and CDR2 (germline): MNHNS, SASEGT. The CDR3 extends over 12 amino acids. V lost 5 bases, J lost 4 bases, and 7 bases lay in between. The CDR3 loop is CASSTMADTQYF. The CDR3, as DNA: TGTGCCAGCAGTACGATGGCAGATACGCAGTATTTT.

The table lists this clonotype with many counts. At one end the junction does not follow the germline gene, possibly because of a read error. For the CDR3, the DNA is TGTGCCAGCAGCTTAGGACAGAACACCGGGGAGCTGTTTTTT. This codes for CASSLGQNTGELFF. The chain carries TRBV5-1 and TRBJ2-2; TRBD1 might be the D (5 bases). The CDR3 is made up of 14 amino acids. Germline V CDR1 and CDR2: SGHRS, YFSETQ.

The chain has TRBV9 and TRBJ2-5; no clear D. CDR3 size: 13 residues. V was trimmed by 5 bases and J by 5 bases, leaving 13 bases between them. Germline CDR1 SGDLS, CDR2 YYNGEE. Written as DNA, the CDR3 is TGTGCCAGCAGTCTAACCCTAGTCGAGACCCAGTACTTC. It specifies CASSLTLVETQYF.

This clonotype was seen ten or more times. At one end, the junction sequence differs from germline, possibly due to a read error. The chain uses TRBV2 and TRBJ2-5; the D gene is possibly TRBD1 (5 bases). CDR1 is SNHLY, CDR2 FYNNEI, per germline. The CDR3 is made up of 11 amino acids. The CDR3 nucleotides are TGTGCCAGCAGTGCGACAGATTCCAGCCACTTC. It encodes CASSATDSSHF.

V is TRBV20-1 and J is TRBJ1-6, with no clear D. Trimming removed 5 bases from V and 5 bases from J, with 19 bases in between. This CDR3 region has 16 residues. The V gene's germline CDR1 is DFQATT and CDR2 SNEGSKA (reference sequence). The CDR3 DNA reads as TGCAGTGCTTACCGGGTCCTCCCCTTTCATAATTCACCCCTCCACTTT. Translated, it gives CSAYRVLPFHNSPLHF.

This clonotype was found many times. V usage is TRBV18 and J usage is TRBJ1-2, with D possibly being TRBD1 (5 bases). V gave up 4 bases and J gave up 3 bases, with 15 bases separating them. Per the germline V gene, CDR1 is KGHSH and CDR2 is LQKENI. This CDR3 has 15 residues. CDR3 in amino acids: CASSRSTAHYYGYTF. The CDR3 DNA is TGTGCCAGCTCACGATCGACAGCGCACTACTATGGCTACACCTTC.

In the case of this clonotype: A far larger clone is off by one base, so a read error is likely. The chain employs TRBV12-5 and TRBJ2-7; 8 bases match TRBD2. After removal of 2 bases from V and 7 bases from J, the junction contained 13 bases not matched to a gene. This CDR3 spans 16 amino acids. CDR1 is LGHNT and CDR2 is FRNRAP in the germline V gene. Here the CDR3 DNA reads TGTGCTAGTGGTTTGTCGGCGGGGGGCCTTTACAATGAGCAGTACTTC. Amino acid sequence: CASGLSAGGLYNEQYF.

The gene calls are TRBV7-2 and TRBJ2-1; 12 nucleotides line up with TRBD1. Germline V gene lookup returns CDR1 SGHTA and CDR2 FQGNSA. CDR3 length equals 16 residues. The V segment lost 11 bases and the J segment 8 bases; nucleotides outside the gene matches: 16. CDR3: CACSGDGTGGSYEQFF. DNA of the CDR3: TGTGCCTGCTCTGGGGACGGGACAGGGGGCTCCTATGAGCAGTTCTTC.

Many counts were recorded for this clonotype. This chain uses TRBV7-9 with TRBJ1-5; D not certain. V lost 5 bases and J 7 bases, leaving 12 bases between the germline ends. The germline V gene encodes CDR1 SEHNR and CDR2 FQNEAQ (reference sequence). CDR3 size: 13 residues. This CDR3 is CASSQSGEQPQHF. Here the CDR3 DNA reads TGTGCCAGCAGCCAATCCGGGGAACAGCCCCAGCATTTT.

This clonotype has more than one count but fewer than ten. The chain recombines TRBV4-1 with TRBJ1-1; D gene unclear. The germline V gene has CDR1 MGHRA and CDR2 YSYEKL. The V and J ends lost 4 bases and 1 base respectively, with 10 bases between them. The CDR3 is 14 amino acids. The DNA for the CDR3 is TGCGCCAGCAGCCCCTTGAGGGCGAACACTGAAGCTTTCTTT. This encodes CASSPLRANTEAFF.

This clonotype was counted ten times or more. The rearrangement links TRBV11-2 to TRBJ2-2, with 8 positions matching TRBD1. In germline, CDR1 is SGHAT, CDR2 FQNNGV. J gave up 14 bases and V 5 bases, and 7 bases lay outside the gene matches. The CDR3 sequence is 12 residues long. The CDR3 DNA follows: TGTGCCAGCAGCCCCGGACAGGGAAATCTGTTTTTT. This sequence encodes CASSPGQGNLFF. The full variable domain, its missing parts supplied by reference TRBV11-2 and TRBJ2-2, is EAGVAQSPRYKIIEKRQSVAFWCNPISGHATLYWYQQILGQGPKLLIQFQNNGVVDDSQLPKDRFSAERLKGVDSTLKIQPAKLEDSAVYLCASSPGQGNLFFGEGSRLTVL.

In this sample, this clonotype turned up many times. This chain links TRBV7-9 with TRBJ2-7; D is ambiguous. The CDR3 is 14 amino acids. The V and J ends lost 1 base and 2 bases respectively, with 9 bases between them. Germline loops: CDR1 SEHNR, CDR2 FQNEAQ (reference sequence). CDR3 sequence reads: CASSLVSGTYEQYF. The CDR3 coding sequence is TGTGCCAGCAGCTTAGTTTCCGGCACCTACGAGCAGTACTTC.